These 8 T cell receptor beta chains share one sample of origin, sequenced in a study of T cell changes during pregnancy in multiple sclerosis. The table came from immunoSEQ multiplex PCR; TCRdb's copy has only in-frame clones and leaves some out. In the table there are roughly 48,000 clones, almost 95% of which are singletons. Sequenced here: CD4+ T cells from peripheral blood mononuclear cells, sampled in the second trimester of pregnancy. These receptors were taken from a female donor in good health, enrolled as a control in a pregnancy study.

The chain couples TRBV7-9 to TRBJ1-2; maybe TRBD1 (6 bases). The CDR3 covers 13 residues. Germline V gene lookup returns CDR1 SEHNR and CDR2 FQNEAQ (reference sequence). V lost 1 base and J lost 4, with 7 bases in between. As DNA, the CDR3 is TGTGCCAGCAGCTTAGGGACAGCCTATGGCTACACCTTC. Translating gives CASSLGTAYGYTF.

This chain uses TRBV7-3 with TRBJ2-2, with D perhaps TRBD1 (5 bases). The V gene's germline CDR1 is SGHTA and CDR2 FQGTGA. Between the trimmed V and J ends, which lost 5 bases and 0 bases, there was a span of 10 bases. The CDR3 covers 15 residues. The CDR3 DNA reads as TGTGCCAGCAGCACAGGTTTCGCGAACACCGGGGAGCTGTTTTTT. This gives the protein CASSTGFANTGELFF. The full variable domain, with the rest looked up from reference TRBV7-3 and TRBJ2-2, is GAGVSQTPSNKVTEKGKYVELRCDPISGHTALYWYRQSLGQGPEFLIYFQGTGAADDSGLPNDRFFAVRPEGSVSTLKIQRTERGDSAVYLCASSTGFANTGELFFGEGSRLTVL.

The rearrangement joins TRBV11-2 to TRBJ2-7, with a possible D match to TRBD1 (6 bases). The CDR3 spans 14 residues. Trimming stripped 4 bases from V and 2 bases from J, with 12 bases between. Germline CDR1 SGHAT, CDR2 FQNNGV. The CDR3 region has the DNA TGTGCCAGCAGCTCGCCCACAGGGACCTACGAGCAGTACTTC. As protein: CASSSPTGTYEQYF.

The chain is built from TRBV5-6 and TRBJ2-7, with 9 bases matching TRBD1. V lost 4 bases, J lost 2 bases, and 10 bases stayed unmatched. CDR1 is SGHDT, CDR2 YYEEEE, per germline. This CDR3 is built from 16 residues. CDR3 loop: CASSLTGQGVPYEQYF. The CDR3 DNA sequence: TGTGCCAGCAGCCTCACGGGACAGGGAGTTCCCTACGAGCAGTACTTC.

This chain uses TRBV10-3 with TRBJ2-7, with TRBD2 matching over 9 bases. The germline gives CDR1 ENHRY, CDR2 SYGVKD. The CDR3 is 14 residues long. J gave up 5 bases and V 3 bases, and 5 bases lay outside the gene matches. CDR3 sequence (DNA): TGTGCCATCAGTGACCCCGGGACTAGCCACGAGCAGTACTTC. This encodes CAISDPGTSHEQYF.

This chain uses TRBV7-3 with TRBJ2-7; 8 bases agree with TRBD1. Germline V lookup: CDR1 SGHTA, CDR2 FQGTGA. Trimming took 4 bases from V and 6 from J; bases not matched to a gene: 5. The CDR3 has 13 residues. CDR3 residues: CASSSDRVGEQYF. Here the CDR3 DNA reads TGTGCCAGCAGCTCGGACAGGGTTGGCGAGCAGTACTTC.

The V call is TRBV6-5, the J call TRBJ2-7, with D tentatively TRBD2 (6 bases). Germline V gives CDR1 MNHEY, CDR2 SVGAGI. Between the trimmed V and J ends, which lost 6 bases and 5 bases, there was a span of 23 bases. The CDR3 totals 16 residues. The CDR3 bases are TGTGCCAGCAGATACCTTAAGGGCCCCGCGGGAAACGAGCAGTACTTC. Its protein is CASRYLKGPAGNEQYF.

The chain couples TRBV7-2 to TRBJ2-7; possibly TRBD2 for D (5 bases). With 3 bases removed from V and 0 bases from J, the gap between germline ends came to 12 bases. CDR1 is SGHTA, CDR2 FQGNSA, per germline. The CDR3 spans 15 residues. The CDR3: CASSFGIAGSYEQYF. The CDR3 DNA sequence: TGTGCCAGCAGCTTTGGGATCGCGGGCTCCTACGAGCAGTACTTC.